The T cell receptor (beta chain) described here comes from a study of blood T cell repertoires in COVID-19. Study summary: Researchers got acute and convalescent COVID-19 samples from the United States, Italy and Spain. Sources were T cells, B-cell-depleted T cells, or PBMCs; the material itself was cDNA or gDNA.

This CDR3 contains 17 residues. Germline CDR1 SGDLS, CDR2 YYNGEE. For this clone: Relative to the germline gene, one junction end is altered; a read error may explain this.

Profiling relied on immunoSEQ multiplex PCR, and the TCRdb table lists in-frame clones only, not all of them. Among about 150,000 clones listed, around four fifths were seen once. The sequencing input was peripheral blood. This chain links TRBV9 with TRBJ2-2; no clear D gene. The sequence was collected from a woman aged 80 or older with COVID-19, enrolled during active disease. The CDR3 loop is CASSSHPQRPNTGELFF. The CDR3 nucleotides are TGTGCCAGCAGCTCCCACCCCCAGCGCCCGAATACCGGGGAGCTGTTTTTT.